The following is a TCR beta chain sequence with its context. CDR3 length: 17 amino acids. V shed 0 bases and J shed 2 bases, with 11 bases lying between them. Germline assignment: CDR1 LNHDA and CDR2 SQIVND (reference sequence). This entry belongs to a study of blood T cell repertoires in COVID-19. Across the study: The origin of the acute and convalescent COVID-19 samples was the United States, Italy and Spain.

TCRdb's copy holds only in-frame clones and misses some; the assay was immunoSEQ multiplex PCR. This repertoire shows nearly 350,000 clones, about four fifths found once; its top ten account for around 3%. The genes are TRBV19 and TRBJ2-6; weak D call: TRBD1 (5 bases). The material sequenced was peripheral blood. This receptor was obtained from a man under 40 with active or convalescent COVID-19. For the CDR3, the DNA is TGTGCCAGTAGTATAGAGCAGGGTATGGCTGGGGCCAACGTCCTGACTTTC. Amino acid sequence: CASSIEQGMAGANVLTF.